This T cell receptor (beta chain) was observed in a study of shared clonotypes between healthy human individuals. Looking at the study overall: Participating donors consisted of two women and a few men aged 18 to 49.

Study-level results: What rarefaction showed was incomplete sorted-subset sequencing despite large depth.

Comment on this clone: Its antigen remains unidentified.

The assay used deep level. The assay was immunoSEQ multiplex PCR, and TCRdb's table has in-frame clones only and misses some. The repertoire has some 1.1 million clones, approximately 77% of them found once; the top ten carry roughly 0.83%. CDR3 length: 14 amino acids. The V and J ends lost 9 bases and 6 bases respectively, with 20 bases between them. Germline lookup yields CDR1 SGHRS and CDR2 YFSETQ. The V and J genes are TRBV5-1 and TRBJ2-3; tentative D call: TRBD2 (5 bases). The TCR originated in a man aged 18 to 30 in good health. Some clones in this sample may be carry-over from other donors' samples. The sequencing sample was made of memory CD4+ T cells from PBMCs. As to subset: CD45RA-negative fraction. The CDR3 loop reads CATAVTDSGDTQYF. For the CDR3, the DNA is TGCGCCACCGCAGTGACGGACTCGGGGGATACGCAGTATTTT.